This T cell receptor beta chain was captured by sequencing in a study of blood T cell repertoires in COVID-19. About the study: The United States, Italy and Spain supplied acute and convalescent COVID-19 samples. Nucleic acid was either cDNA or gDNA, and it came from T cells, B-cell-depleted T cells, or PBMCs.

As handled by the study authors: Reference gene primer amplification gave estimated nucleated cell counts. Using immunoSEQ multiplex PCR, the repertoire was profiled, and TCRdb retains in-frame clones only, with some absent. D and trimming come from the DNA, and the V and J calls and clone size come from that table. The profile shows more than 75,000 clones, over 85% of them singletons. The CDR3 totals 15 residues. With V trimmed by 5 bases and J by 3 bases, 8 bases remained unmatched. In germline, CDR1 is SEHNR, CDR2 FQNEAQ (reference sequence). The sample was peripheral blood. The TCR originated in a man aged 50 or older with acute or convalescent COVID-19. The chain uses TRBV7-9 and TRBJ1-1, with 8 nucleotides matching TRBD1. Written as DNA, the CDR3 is TGTGCCAGCAGCCGGACAGGGCCGTCAGACACTGAAGCTTTCTTT. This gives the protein CASSRTGPSDTEAFF.